This passage covers 17 T cell receptor beta chains from one sample sequenced in a study of technical replicates of blood from a handful of donors. Profiling relied on immunoSEQ multiplex PCR, and the TCRdb table lists in-frame clones only, not all of them. Here the sample spans about 12,000 clones, 85% to 95% being singletons. The sequenced sample was PBMCs. These receptors all stem from a human donor in good health.

This rearrangement joins TRBV27 to TRBJ2-5; TRBD2 aligns across 11 bases. The CDR3 is made up of 15 amino acids. The V segment lost 4 bases and the J segment 3 bases; nucleotides outside the gene matches: 4. Germline V gene data show CDR1 as MNHEY and CDR2 as SMNVEV (reference sequence). The CDR3 loop is CASSSGGLAEETQYF. CDR3 DNA: TGTGCCAGCAGTTCGGGGGGACTAGCGGAAGAGACCCAGTACTTC.

V is TRBV5-1 and J is TRBJ1-2; D call uncertain. The CDR3 consists of 14 residues. Germline assignment: CDR1 SGHRS and CDR2 YFSETQ. The ends were cut back, 4 bases at V and 3 bases at J, with 13 bases in the middle. The CDR3 nucleotides are TGCGCCAGCAGCGCTGGCCCAGCGGACTATGGCTACACCTTC. Protein: CASSAGPADYGYTF.

The rearrangement uses TRBV5-1 and TRBJ2-3, with D possibly matching TRBD2 (5 bases). Germline values: CDR1 SGHRS, CDR2 YFSETQ. There are 15 residues in the CDR3. Between the trimmed V and J ends, which lost 4 bases and 4 bases, there was a span of 16 bases. The CDR3 DNA follows: TGCGCCAGCAGCCCGGCGGGTCCGATATCAGATACGCAGTATTTT. This translates into CASSPAGPISDTQYF.

This chain links TRBV10-3 with TRBJ2-3, with D hard to call. The ends were cut back, 2 bases at V and 0 bases at J, with 12 bases in the middle. Germline values: CDR1 ENHRY, CDR2 SYGVKD. This CDR3 region has 16 residues. The CDR3 reads CAISEAIDPSTDTQYF. CDR3 bases: TGTGCCATCAGTGAGGCGATAGATCCAAGCACAGATACGCAGTATTTT.

CDR3 nucleotide sequence: TGTGCCAGCAGGTTAGCGGGATCGGACGAGCAGTACTTC. It translates to CASRLAGSDEQYF. The gene calls are TRBV27 and TRBJ2-5, with 8 nucleotides matching TRBD2. The end of the DNA fits TRBJ2-7 better, so the J call may be wrong. Germline V CDR1 and CDR2: MNHEY, SMNVEV (reference sequence). The CDR3 contains 13 residues.

The chain links TRBV30 to TRBJ2-7; possible D gene TRBD1, 6 bases. CDR1 is GTSNPN, CDR2 SVGIG, per germline (reference sequence). Trimming pared 6 bases from V and 3 bases from J, leaving 15 bases between. The CDR3 loop spans 13 amino acids. CDR3 region: CACPGTLDYEQYF. CDR3 nucleotide sequence: TGTGCCTGCCCCGGGACACTTGACTACGAGCAGTACTTC.

J is TRBJ1-2 and V is TRBV29-1; TRBD1 agrees at 7 bases. This CDR3 has 12 residues. Unmatched junction bases numbered 3, after V lost 0 bases and J lost 8 bases. Germline values: CDR1 SQVTM, CDR2 ANQGSEA. CDR3 region: CSVEDYRGGYTF. CDR3 nucleotide sequence: TGCAGCGTTGAAGACTACAGGGGAGGCTACACCTTC.

The chain carries TRBV5-1 and TRBJ2-3, with TRBD1 as a possible D gene (5 bases). Trimming left V 0 bases short and J 0 bases short, with 8 bases between. The CDR3 length is 15 residues. CDR1 and CDR2 from the germline V gene are SGHRS and YFSETQ. CDR3 amino acids: CASSLGGPSTDTQYF. In nucleotides, the CDR3 is TGCGCCAGCAGCTTGGGGGGCCCTAGCACAGATACGCAGTATTTT.

The CDR3 here is CATQTSGTQETQYF. For the CDR3, the DNA is TGTGCCACCCAGACTAGCGGGACCCAAGAGACCCAGTACTTC. The chain combines TRBV28 with TRBJ2-5, with 11 positions matching TRBD2. The CDR3 length is 14 residues. J was trimmed by 1 base and V by 10 bases; bases with no gene match: 5. Germline V gene sequence: CDR1 MDHEN, CDR2 SYDVKM.

The CDR3 DNA reads TGTGCCTGGAACGCCGGGACTAGCGGGATGGTCGGCACCGGGGAGCTGTTTTTT. Amino acids: CAWNAGTSGMVGTGELFF. The chain couples TRBV30 to TRBJ2-2; TRBD2 matches at 13 bases. J was trimmed by 4 bases and V by 4 bases; bases with no gene match: 12. The germline V gene encodes CDR1 GTSNPN and CDR2 SVGIG (reference sequence). The CDR3 covers 18 residues.

This clone was observed a few times. The rearrangement joins TRBV27 to TRBJ1-1; 8 bases map to TRBD1. Trimming cost V 5 bases and J 3 bases; bases outside gene matches: 11. CDR1 is MNHEY and CDR2 is SMNVEV in the germline V gene (reference sequence). The CDR3 runs to 16 residues. For the CDR3, the DNA is TGTGCCAGCAGTCCGGACAGGGTTTATATGGACACTGAAGCTTTCTTT. Residues: CASSPDRVYMDTEAFF.

V and J are TRBV10-2 and TRBJ2-5; 10 nucleotides agree with TRBD2. V trimming: 6 bases; J trimming: 5 bases; junction bases outside the gene matches: 12. This CDR3 contains 16 residues. Germline V gives CDR1 WSHSY, CDR2 SAAADI. The CDR3 DNA reads as TGCGCCAGCAGCTCGAGCGGGAGGGCCGTGAGGGAGACCCAGTACTTC. Protein: CASSSSGRAVRETQYF.

The V gene is TRBV5-1, the J gene TRBJ1-2; maybe TRBD1 (5 bases). V was pared by 7 bases and J by 3 bases, with 16 bases between. Germline V lookup: CDR1 SGHRS, CDR2 YFSETQ. The CDR3 is 14 amino acids. The CDR3 sequence is CASRYQGTDYGYTF. The DNA for the CDR3 is TGCGCCAGCCGTTATCAGGGTACCGACTATGGCTACACCTTC.

V and J are TRBV2 and TRBJ2-2; D is perhaps TRBD1 (6 bases). The CDR3 is 15 residues long. V gave up 6 bases and J gave up 3 bases, with 14 bases separating them. Germline assignment: CDR1 SNHLY and CDR2 FYNNEI. As DNA, the CDR3 is TGTGCCAGCAGGGATTCTACAGGGTACACCGGGGAGCTGTTTTTT. This gives the protein CASRDSTGYTGELFF.

V and J are TRBV19 and TRBJ2-1; TRBD2 matches at 8 bases. The CDR3 has 14 amino acids. The J segment lost 7 bases and the V segment lost 10 bases, leaving 12 bases of the junction unmatched. CDR1 and CDR2 from the germline V gene are LNHDA and SQIVND (reference sequence). CDR3: CANPAGVLWNEQFF. CDR3 in DNA: TGTGCCAACCCAGCGGGAGTATTATGGAATGAGCAGTTCTTC. The full variable domain, its missing parts supplied by reference TRBV19 and TRBJ2-1, is DGGITQSPKYLFRKEGQNVTLSCEQNLNHDAMYWYRQDPGQGLRLIYYSQIVNDFQKGDIAEGYSVSREKKESFPLTVTSAQKNPTAFYLCANPAGVLWNEQFFGPGTRLTVL.

This chain links TRBV10-2 with TRBJ2-1, with D tentatively TRBD2 (5 bases). The CDR3 is 11 residues long. V dropped 3 bases and J dropped 10 bases, with 7 bases sitting between them. Per germline, CDR1 WSHSY and CDR2 SAAADI. Written as DNA, the CDR3 is TGCGCCAGCAGTGAAGGACTCGAGCAGTTCTTC. Residues: CASSEGLEQFF.

The gene calls are TRBV4-1 and TRBJ1-5, with TRBD1 matching 7 bases. With 0 bases clipped from V and 7 bases from J, the junction kept 6 bases outside the gene matches. Germline loops: CDR1 MGHRA, CDR2 YSYEKL. The CDR3 has 15 amino acids. CDR3 DNA: TGCGCCAGCAGCCAAGAGATGACAGGGAACCAGCCCCAGCATTTT. Its protein product is CASSQEMTGNQPQHF.